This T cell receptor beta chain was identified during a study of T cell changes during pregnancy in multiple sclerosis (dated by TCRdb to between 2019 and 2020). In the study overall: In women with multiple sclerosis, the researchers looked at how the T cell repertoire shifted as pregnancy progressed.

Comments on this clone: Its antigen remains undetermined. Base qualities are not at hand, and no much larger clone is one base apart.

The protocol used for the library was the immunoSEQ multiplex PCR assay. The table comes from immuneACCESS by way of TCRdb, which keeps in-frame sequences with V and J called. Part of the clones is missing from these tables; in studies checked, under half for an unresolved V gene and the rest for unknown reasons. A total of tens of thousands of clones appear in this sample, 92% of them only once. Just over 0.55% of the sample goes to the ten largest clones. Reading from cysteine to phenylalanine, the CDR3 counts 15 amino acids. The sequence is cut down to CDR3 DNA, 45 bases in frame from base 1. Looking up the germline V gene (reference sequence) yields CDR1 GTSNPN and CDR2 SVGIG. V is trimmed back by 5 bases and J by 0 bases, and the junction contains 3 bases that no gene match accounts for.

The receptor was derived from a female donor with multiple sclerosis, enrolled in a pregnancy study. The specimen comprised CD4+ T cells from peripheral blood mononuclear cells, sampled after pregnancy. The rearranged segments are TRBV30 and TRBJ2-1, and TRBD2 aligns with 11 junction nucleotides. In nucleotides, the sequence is TGTGCCTGGGCTAGCGGGGGGAGCTCCTACAATGAGCAGTTCTTC. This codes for CAWASGGSSYNEQFF.